The entry below describes one T cell receptor (beta chain). The clone's antigen remains unknown. No much larger clonotype is one base removed from it; base qualities were not supplied. The intended sense of this specimen's time point label: progressive disease on ibrutinib. For TCR beta library preparation, roughly 2.1 micrograms of genomic DNA were isolated from cryopreserved PBMCs. Longitudinal blood samples from CLL patients receiving ibrutinib monotherapy were subjected to high-throughput TCR beta sequencing. Patients were enrolled in a phase 2 open-label single-center ibrutinib monotherapy trial. The data are from a study of cytotoxic CD8 clonotypes in ibrutinib-treated CLL (dated by TCRdb to about 2021). Regarding the research as a whole: The cohort was composed of under 12 relapsed/refractory and around 15 treatment-naive patients; IGHV unmutated status was identified in 17 patients. On average, each sample yielded around 250,000 productive templates and roughly 95,000 productive rearrangements. Of the 86 participants in the trial, about two dozen had longitudinal samples available. Response samples were obtained after a median of around 11 months of treatment, with a range of about 6 to 36 months. Every sample from remission and from progressive disease was obtained while the patients were still on ibrutinib. Cryopreserved peripheral blood mononuclear cells were obtained before treatment, at response, and at either sustained remission or disease progression. Responses were partial in some 24 patients and complete in 2; after median 68 months follow-up, around 15 stayed in remission and some twelve progressed.

On a MiSeq, deep resolution sequencing aimed for a depth between 1 in 1 million and 1 in 200,000 T cells, with each clonotype covered 10x on average. The immunoSEQ hsTCRB Kit was used to generate TCR beta libraries. Per the original workflow: Data were analyzed with ImmunoSEQ Data Assistant and ImmunoSEQ Analyzer, with V, D and J genes assigned per IMGT definitions. Clonality, which ranges from 0 to 1, was calculated as one minus the normalized Shannon entropy of productive rearrangement frequencies. Only overrepresented clonotypes making up at least 0.05% of the repertoire of each patient were included in the public clonotype analysis. More than ten age-matched healthy donor repertoires from immuneACCESS were used as controls for clonality. The clones in this table, taken by TCRdb from immuneACCESS, are in-frame only. Not every clone is retained; where verified, under half of the shortfall comes from an unresolved V gene, and the cause of the rest is unknown. V and J calls and clone size are given by that table; D and trimming were obtained from the DNA. In all, the sample holds tens of thousands of clones, and 65% to 70% of those were seen once. In total, the top ten clones hold approximately 50% of the sample.

Spanning cysteine to phenylalanine, the CDR3 consists of 16 amino acids. The only DNA kept is the CDR3, 48 bases in frame from the first base. The CDR1 and CDR2 encoded by the germline V gene are MDHEN and SYDVKM. V was cut back by 2 bases and J by 1 base, leaving a gap of 14 bases between them. The research as a whole found: Sustained-remission and progressing patients did not have matched sampling times, and lymph node repertoires were not examined. Baseline clonality exceeded that of age-matched healthy donors and correlated strongly with circulating CD8+ T-cell counts. Public clonotypes were found to be uncommon and were observed to contract or remain stable during treatment; the increase in clonality was shown to reflect expansion of private clonotypes at ibrutinib response. Clonality increased at ibrutinib response, stayed stable in sustained remission, and fell back toward baseline at progression.

This sample comprised PBMCs, obtained at disease progression, from a patient treated with ibrutinib. The sequence came from a human donor with chronic lymphocytic leukemia. The chain couples TRBV28 to TRBJ1-1; 5 matching bases give a weak D call of TRBD1. The CDR3 protein: CASSLPLRGTNTEAFF. The nucleotide sequence reads TGTGCCAGCAGTTTACCCCTCCGGGGCACGAACACTGAAGCTTTCTTT.